This T cell receptor (beta chain) derives from a study of blood T cell repertoires in COVID-19 (dated by TCRdb to about 2020). In terms of the full investigation: Collaborator samples came from the United States, Italy and Spain and covered acute and convalescent phases of COVID-19. A freely available public database, intended as a resource for researchers studying the immune response to SARS-CoV-2, is where the repertoires were released. Deeply sampled blood TCRbeta repertoires from subjects exposed to, actively infected with, or recovered from COVID-19 were included in the dataset. The samples were drawn from two sources: the first 160 participants of the ongoing ImmuneRACE study, and 1,000 to 1,500 subjects contributed by 6 global collaborators. Where HLA class I and class II types were available, the types were taken from metadata supplied by the sample provider, not from assay-based typing. The material from the prospective study consisted of cDNA or gDNA derived from T cells, B-cell-depleted T cells, or PBMCs. The sample metadata nearly always contained a de-identified subject ID, COVID-19 status, age in years and sex. Here is what the overall study found, with its caveats: The amount of clinical and demographic metadata varied by source and participant and was provided uncurated.

Enrolling through a virtual design, the prospective study's participants ranged in age from about 18 to 100 years and lived across some 22 United States geographic areas. To assign participants to cohorts, the prospective study relied on clinical history that participants themselves reported in a screening survey and a study questionnaire. Mobile phlebotomists in the prospective study collected whole blood, serum and a nasopharyngeal or oropharyngeal swab from every participant. Prospective study participants could optionally give additional blood draws and questionnaires over an approximately 2-month period. Before DNA extraction, prospective study blood samples were shipped either frozen or at room temperature. TCRbeta CDR3 regions were amplified from genomic DNA using the immunoSEQ Assay, a bias-controlled multiplex PCR. The authors' pipeline ran thus. The number of nucleated cells in each sample was estimated by amplification of reference gene primers within the assay. To quantify the absolute abundance of each unique TCRbeta CDR3 rearrangement, sequence reads were collapsed and filtered. Productive Simpson clonality was computed per sample as the square root of Simpson's diversity index over productive rearrangements. TCRdb mirrors the immuneACCESS table, restricted to in-frame sequences. Some clones are absent from its copies; in checked studies, under half trace to an unresolved V gene, and the reason for the others is unknown. V, J and clone size are those of that table, while D and trimming were read from the DNA. The sample table shows 200,000 to 250,000 clones, and 80% to 90% are seen once. The top ten constitute approximately 10% of the sample.

As concerns this clone: Its antigen has not been determined. No much larger clone is present one base from it, and per-base qualities are unavailable.

Specimen: PBMCs or T cells enriched from blood (not recorded which). This TCR was sampled from a man between 18 and 29 years old with acute COVID-19.

In nucleotide form, the sequence is TGTGCCAGCAGCTACAGGGCAGATACGCAGTATTTT. This is translated as CASSYRADTQYF. The chain was built from TRBV12-3 or TRBV12-4 and TRBJ2-3; TRBD1 is perhaps the D gene, given 6 matching bases. At the junction V is shortened by 6 bases and J by 4 bases, with 8 bases in between. The CDR3 starts with the cysteine, ends with the phenylalanine, and has 12 residues. The sequence is cut down to CDR3 DNA, 36 bases in frame from base 1.